Presented here are 16 T cell receptor beta chains from one specimen sequenced in a study of beta chain features in type 1 diabetes. What was sequenced were expressed TCRB transcripts, since all of the isolated RNA had been reverse transcribed. Sequenced by immunoSEQ multiplex PCR; TCRdb stores in-frame clones only, minus some. The repertoire holds approximately 170,000 clones, with about 9.1% as singletons. Sequenced input: central memory CD4+ T cells from blood. The receptors were gathered from a woman aged 18-30 years in good health.

This clone was found a few times. The V and J genes are TRBV18 and TRBJ2-3; D unresolved. The CDR3 contains 14 residues. V lost 2 bases, J lost 3 bases, and 9 bases lay in between. Germline V CDR1 and CDR2: KGHSH, LQKENI. The chain's CDR3 is CASSPGFGTDTQYF. The CDR3 DNA reads TGTGCCAGCTCACCAGGGTTCGGGACAGATACGCAGTATTTT.

V is TRBV30 and J is TRBJ1-5; 12 positions match TRBD1. V gave up 0 bases and J gave up 2 bases; unmatched junction bases: 17. Germline assignment: CDR1 GTSNPN and CDR2 SVGIG (reference sequence). This CDR3 comprises 21 residues. CDR3 coding DNA: TGTGCCTGGAGTGTATTGGCCGGGACAGGGGGCCCGACGGGTGGCAATCAGCCCCAGCATTTT. As protein: CAWSVLAGTGGPTGGNQPQHF.

Concerning this clone: Other DNA sequences in the same sample also yield this CDR3. In DNA, the CDR3 is TGTGCCAGCAGCTTAGGACTAGCGGGCTACGAGCAGTACTTC. Its translation is CASSLGLAGYEQYF. The chain is built from TRBV7-2 and TRBJ2-7, with 10 nucleotides matching TRBD2. The V segment lost 1 base and the J segment 3 bases; nucleotides outside the gene matches: 0. The germline V gene encodes CDR1 SGHTA and CDR2 FQGNSA. The CDR3 loop spans 14 amino acids.

The V and J genes are TRBV7-9 and TRBJ2-7; D unresolved. CDR3 length equals 12 residues. Germline CDR1 and CDR2: SEHNR and FQNEAQ (reference sequence). V dropped 5 bases and J dropped 4 bases, with 9 bases sitting between them. CDR3 bases: TGTGCCAGCAGCCTAACCAATTACGAGCAGTACTTC. It encodes CASSLTNYEQYF.

This clone was picked up a small number of times. The chain is built from TRBV7-2 and TRBJ2-5; 9 bases agree with TRBD1. Germline values: CDR1 SGHTA, CDR2 FQGNSA. CDR3 length equals 16 residues. J was trimmed by 0 bases and V by 5 bases; bases with no gene match: 7. CDR3 protein: CASSLGTGLYQETQYF. The CDR3 DNA sequence: TGTGCCAGCAGCCTTGGGACAGGGTTGTACCAAGAGACCCAGTACTTC.

This clone was observed a few times. V gene TRBV5-1 combines with J gene TRBJ2-4; 11 nucleotides agree with TRBD2. The CDR3 loop spans 16 amino acids. With 4 bases clipped from V and 7 bases from J, the junction kept 10 bases outside the gene matches. Germline V lookup: CDR1 SGHRS, CDR2 YFSETQ. In DNA form, the CDR3 reads TGCGCCAGCAGCCCGGGGACTAGCGGAGTCCGGAACATTCAGTACTTC. Protein sequence: CASSPGTSGVRNIQYF. Combining the CDR3 with reference TRBV5-1 and TRBJ2-4 gives the whole variable domain KAGVTQTPRYLIKTRGQQVTLSCSPISGHRSVSWYQQTPGQGLQFLFEYFSETQRNKGNFPGRFSGRQFSNSRSEMNVSTLELGDSALYLCASSPGTSGVRNIQYFGAGTRLSVL.

In its sample, this clone was seen a few times. The CDR3 spells CASIRGDKETQYF. The CDR3 nucleotides are TGTGCCAGCATCAGGGGGGATAAAGAGACCCAGTACTTC. This chain uses TRBV6-6 with TRBJ2-5, with D possibly TRBD1 on 7 matching bases. CDR3 size: 13 residues. Germline assignment: CDR1 MNHNY and CDR2 SVGAGI (reference sequence). The germline V and J ends were trimmed by 7 bases and 3 bases, with 12 bases remaining between them.

This clone was observed a handful of times. The chain recombines TRBV29-1 with TRBJ1-1, with 9 bases identical to TRBD1. V trimming: 4 bases; J trimming: 9 bases; junction bases outside the gene matches: 9. This CDR3 contains 13 residues. The germline gives CDR1 SQVTM, CDR2 ANQGSEA. As DNA, the CDR3 is TGCAGCGTTGTGGGGAGGACAGGGGTTAAAGCTTTCTTT. Its translation: CSVVGRTGVKAFF.

The chain is built from TRBV6-1 and TRBJ2-7; a weak D match, TRBD1 (6 bases). Germline V CDR1 and CDR2: MNHNS, SASEGT. V was clipped by 1 base and J by 4 bases, with 11 bases between them. This CDR3 is built from 14 residues. CDR3 residues: CASSEVGGRYEQYF. CDR3 nucleotide sequence: TGTGCCAGCAGTGAAGTTGGGGGCCGGTACGAGCAGTACTTC.

This clone was picked up a small number of times. The chain is built from TRBV19 and TRBJ1-1, with D perhaps TRBD1 (6 bases). Between the trimmed V and J ends, which lost 3 bases and 1 base, there was a span of 12 bases. This CDR3 has 15 residues. CDR1 is LNHDA, CDR2 SQIVND, per germline (reference sequence). The DNA for the CDR3 is TGTGCCAGTAGTATGAACAGGGATAGGAACACTGAAGCTTTCTTT. It codes for CASSMNRDRNTEAFF.

The V gene is TRBV6-1, the J gene TRBJ2-7; TRBD1 matches at 8 bases. V lost 2 bases, J lost 6 bases, and 12 bases stayed unmatched. The CDR3 sequence is 16 residues long. Per the germline V gene, CDR1 is MNHNS and CDR2 is SASEGT. In DNA, the CDR3 is TGTGCCAGCAGTGAATTCGATTTGACAGGGGTCGGCGAGCAGTACTTC. Its protein product is CASSEFDLTGVGEQYF.

V gene TRBV4-1 combines with J gene TRBJ2-2; 9 bases are shared with TRBD2. Trimming took 4 bases from V and 1 from J; bases not matched to a gene: 4. The length of the CDR3 is 16 residues. Per the germline V gene, CDR1 is MGHRA and CDR2 is YSYEKL. CDR3 residues: CASSLSGRLNTGELFF. The DNA of the CDR3 is TGCGCCAGCAGCCTTAGCGGGAGATTGAACACCGGGGAGCTGTTTTTT.

The sample holds one count of this clone. The V gene is TRBV19, the J gene TRBJ2-2, with D possibly TRBD1 on 5 matching bases. The V gene lost 9 bases and the J gene lost 1 base, with 9 bases spanning the gap. CDR1 is LNHDA, CDR2 SQIVND, per germline (reference sequence). The CDR3 is made up of 13 amino acids. CDR3 sequence (DNA): TGTGCCAGCCGTGGACAGAACACCGGGGAGCTGTTTTTT. Its translation: CASRGQNTGELFF. Full variable domain (outside the CDR3, taken from reference TRBV19 and TRBJ2-2): DGGITQSPKYLFRKEGQNVTLSCEQNLNHDAMYWYRQDPGQGLRLIYYSQIVNDFQKGDIAEGYSVSREKKESFPLTVTSAQKNPTAFYLCASRGQNTGELFFGEGSRLTVL.

This CDR3 is CASSFSGSRGIQYF. CDR3 nucleotide sequence: TGTGCCAGCAGTTTTAGCGGGAGTAGGGGCATTCAGTACTTC. This chain connects TRBV7-9 to TRBJ2-4, with TRBD2 identical over 9 bases. Germline lookup yields CDR1 SEHNR and CDR2 FQNEAQ (reference sequence). This CDR3 is built from 14 residues. J was trimmed by 9 bases and V by 6 bases; bases with no gene match: 9.

This clone was counted at least ten times. V gene TRBV10-3 combines with J gene TRBJ2-1, with 9 bases fitting TRBD2. CDR3 length: 17 residues. Unmatched junction bases numbered 10, after V lost 0 bases and J lost 7 bases. In germline, CDR1 is ENHRY, CDR2 SYGVKD. CDR3 coding DNA: TGTGCCATCAGTGAGTCGACGGGTAGCGGGGGCCGGAATGAGCAGTTCTTC. Amino acids: CAISESTGSGGRNEQFF.

This clone came up a few times. This chain's CDR3 is CASSPRQGARETQYF. Written as DNA, the CDR3 is TGTGCCAGCTCACCACGACAGGGCGCAAGAGAGACCCAGTACTTC. The V and J genes are TRBV18 and TRBJ2-5; 7 positions match TRBD1. Trimming took 1 base from V and 4 from J; bases not matched to a gene: 6. Per germline, CDR1 KGHSH and CDR2 LQKENI. The CDR3 extends over 15 amino acids.